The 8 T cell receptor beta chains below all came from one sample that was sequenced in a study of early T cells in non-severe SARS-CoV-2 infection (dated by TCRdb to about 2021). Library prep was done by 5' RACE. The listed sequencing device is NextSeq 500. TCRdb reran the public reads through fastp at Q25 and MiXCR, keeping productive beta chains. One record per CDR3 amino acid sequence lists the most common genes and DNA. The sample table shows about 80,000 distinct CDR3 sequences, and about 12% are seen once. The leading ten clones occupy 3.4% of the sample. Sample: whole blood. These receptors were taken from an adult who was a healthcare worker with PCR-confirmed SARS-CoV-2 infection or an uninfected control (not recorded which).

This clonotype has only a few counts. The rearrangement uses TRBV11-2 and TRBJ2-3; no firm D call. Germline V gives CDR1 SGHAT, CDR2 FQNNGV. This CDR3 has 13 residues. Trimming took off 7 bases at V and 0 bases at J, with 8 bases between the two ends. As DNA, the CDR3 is TGTGCCAGCACCCCAACTAGCACAGATACGCAGTATTTT. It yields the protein CASTPTSTDTQYF. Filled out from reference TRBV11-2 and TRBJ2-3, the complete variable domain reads EAGVAQSPRYKIIEKRQSVAFWCNPISGHATLYWYQQILGQGPKLLIQFQNNGVVDDSQLPKDRFSAERLKGVDSTLKIQPAKLEDSAVYLCASTPTSTDTQYFGPGTRLTVL.

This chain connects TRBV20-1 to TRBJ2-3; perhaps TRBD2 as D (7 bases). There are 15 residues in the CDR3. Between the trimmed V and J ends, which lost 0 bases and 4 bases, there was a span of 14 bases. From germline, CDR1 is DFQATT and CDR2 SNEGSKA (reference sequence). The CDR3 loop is CSARDPTGGPDTQYF. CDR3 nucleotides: TGCAGTGCTAGAGATCCTACCGGGGGGCCAGATACGCAGTATTTT.

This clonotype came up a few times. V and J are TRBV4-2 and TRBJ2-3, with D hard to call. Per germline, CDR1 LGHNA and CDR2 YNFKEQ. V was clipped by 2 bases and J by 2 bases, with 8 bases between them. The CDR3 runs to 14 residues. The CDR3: CASSQQGATDTQYF. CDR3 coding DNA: TGTGCCAGCAGCCAACAAGGTGCCACAGATACGCAGTATTTT.

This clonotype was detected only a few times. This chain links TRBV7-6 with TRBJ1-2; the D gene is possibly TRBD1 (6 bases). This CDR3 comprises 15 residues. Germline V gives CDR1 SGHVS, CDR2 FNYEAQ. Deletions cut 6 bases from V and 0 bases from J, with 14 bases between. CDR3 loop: CASRSTGITNYGYTF. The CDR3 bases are TGTGCCAGCAGATCCACAGGGATTACTAACTATGGCTACACCTTC.

The CDR3 DNA is TGTGCCAGCAGCCCCTCCGGGCGCGGGAAGCGGGAGGGCCGCGACAATGAGCAGTTCTTC. It encodes CASSPSGRGKREGRDNEQFF. The rearrangement uses TRBV7-6 and TRBJ2-1; 10 bases are a match to TRBD2. CDR1 and CDR2 (germline): SGHVS, FNYEAQ. This CDR3 is 20 amino acids long. Losses at the gene ends were 5 bases for V and 5 bases for J; bases not matched to a gene: 21.

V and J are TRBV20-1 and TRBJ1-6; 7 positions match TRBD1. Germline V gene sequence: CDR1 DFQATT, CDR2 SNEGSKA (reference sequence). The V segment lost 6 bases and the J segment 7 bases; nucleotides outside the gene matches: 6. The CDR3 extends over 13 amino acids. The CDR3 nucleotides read TGCAGTGCGGGGAGGGGGCAGAATTCACCCCTCCACTTT. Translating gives CSAGRGQNSPLHF.

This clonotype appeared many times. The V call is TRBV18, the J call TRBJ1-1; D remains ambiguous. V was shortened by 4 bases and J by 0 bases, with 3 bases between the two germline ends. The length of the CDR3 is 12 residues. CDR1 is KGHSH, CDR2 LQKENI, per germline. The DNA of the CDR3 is TGTGCCAGCTCACGGGTGAACACTGAAGCTTTCTTT. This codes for CASSRVNTEAFF.

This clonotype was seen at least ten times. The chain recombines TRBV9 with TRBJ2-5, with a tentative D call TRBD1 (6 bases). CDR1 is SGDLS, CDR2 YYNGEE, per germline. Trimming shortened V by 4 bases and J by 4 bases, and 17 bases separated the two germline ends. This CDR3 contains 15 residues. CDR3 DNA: TGTGCCAGCAGCCCCCGACGGGACATAATAGAGACCCAGTACTTC. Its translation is CASSPRRDIIETQYF.